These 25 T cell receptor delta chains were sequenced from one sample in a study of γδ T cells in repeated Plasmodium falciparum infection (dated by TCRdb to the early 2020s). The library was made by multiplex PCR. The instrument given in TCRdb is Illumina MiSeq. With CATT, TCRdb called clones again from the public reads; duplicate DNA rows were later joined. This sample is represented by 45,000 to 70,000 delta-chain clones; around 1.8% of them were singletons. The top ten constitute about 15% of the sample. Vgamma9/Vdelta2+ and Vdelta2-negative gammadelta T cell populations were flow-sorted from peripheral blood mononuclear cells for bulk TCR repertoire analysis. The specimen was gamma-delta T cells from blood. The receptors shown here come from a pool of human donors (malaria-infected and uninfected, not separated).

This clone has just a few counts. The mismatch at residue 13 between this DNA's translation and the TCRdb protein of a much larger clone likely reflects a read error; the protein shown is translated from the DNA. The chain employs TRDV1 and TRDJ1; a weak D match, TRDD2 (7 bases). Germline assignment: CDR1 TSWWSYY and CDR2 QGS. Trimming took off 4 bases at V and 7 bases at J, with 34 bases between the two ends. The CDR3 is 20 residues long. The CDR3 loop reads CALGAPFSYLHWEATVKLIF. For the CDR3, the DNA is TGTGCTCTTGGGGCTCCATTTTCCTACTTACACTGGGAGGCCACTGTTAAACTCATCTTT.

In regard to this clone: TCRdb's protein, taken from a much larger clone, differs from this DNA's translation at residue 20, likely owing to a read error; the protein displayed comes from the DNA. The CDR3 loop is CALGGYTPLPEVFYWGTSTGKLIF. The CDR3 DNA reads as TGTGCTCTTGGGGGATACACTCCCTTACCGGAGGTCTTTTACTGGGGGACTTCCACCGGTAAACTCATCTTT. The rearrangement uses TRDV1 and TRDJ1; TRDD3 agrees at 9 bases. TCRdb carries no J gene annotation; the J gene was assigned here by matching the DNA with germline. CDR1 and CDR2 (germline): TSWWSYY, QGS. The CDR3 contains 24 residues.

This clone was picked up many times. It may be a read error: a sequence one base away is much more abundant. The CDR3 DNA is TGTGCTCTTGGGGAAGTTTCCTACGGGGGGCCGTACCCTCTGTACACCGATAAACTCATCTTT. It specifies CALGEVSYGGPYPLYTDKLIF. J is TRDJ1 and V is TRDV1; 7 positions match TRDD2. This CDR3 contains 21 residues. V lost 2 bases to trimming and J lost 0 bases; unmatched junction nucleotides: 21. Germline assignment: CDR1 TSWWSYY and CDR2 QGS.

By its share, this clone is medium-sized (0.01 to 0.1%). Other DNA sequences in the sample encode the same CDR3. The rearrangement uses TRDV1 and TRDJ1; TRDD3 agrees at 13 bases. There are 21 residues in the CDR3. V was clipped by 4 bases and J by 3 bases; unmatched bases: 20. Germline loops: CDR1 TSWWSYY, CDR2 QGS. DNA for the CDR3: TGTGCTCTTGGGGCCCCTTCCTACGTATCCCTACTGGGGGATACGGCCGATAAACTCATCTTT. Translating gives CALGAPSYVSLLGDTADKLIF.

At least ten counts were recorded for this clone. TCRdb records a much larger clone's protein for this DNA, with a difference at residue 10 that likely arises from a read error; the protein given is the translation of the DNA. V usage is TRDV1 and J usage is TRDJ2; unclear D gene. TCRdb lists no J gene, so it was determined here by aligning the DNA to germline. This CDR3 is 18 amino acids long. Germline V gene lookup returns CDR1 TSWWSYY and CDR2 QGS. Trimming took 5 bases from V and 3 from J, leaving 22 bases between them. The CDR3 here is CALGPRPGYRPMTAQLFF. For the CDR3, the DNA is TGTGCTCTTGGGCCGCGGCCGGGGTACCGGCCTATGACAGCACAACTCTTCTTT.

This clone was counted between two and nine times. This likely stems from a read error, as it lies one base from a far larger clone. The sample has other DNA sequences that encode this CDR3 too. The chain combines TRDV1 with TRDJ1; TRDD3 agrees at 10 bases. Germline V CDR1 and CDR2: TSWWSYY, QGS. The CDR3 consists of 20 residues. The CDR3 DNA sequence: TGTGCTTTAGGGGGCTCGACTTTCCCAGTACTGTTGGGGGATACCGATAAACTCATCTTC. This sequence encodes CALGGSTFPVLLGDTDKLIF.

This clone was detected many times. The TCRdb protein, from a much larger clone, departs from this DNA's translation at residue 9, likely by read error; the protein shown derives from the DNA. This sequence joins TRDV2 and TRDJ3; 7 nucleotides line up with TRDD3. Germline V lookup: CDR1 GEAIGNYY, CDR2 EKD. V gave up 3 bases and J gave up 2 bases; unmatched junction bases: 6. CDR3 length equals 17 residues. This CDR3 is CACDWGTYPWDTRQMFF. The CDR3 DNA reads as TGTGCCTGTGACTGGGGGACTTACCCCTGGGACACCCGACAGATGTTTTTC.

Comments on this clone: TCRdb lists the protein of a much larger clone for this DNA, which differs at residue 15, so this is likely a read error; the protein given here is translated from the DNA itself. CDR3 sequence (DNA): TGTGCTCTTGGGGACCGGGGGGCAACTTATCTCGTACTGGGGGGTACTACCACCGATAAACTCATCTTT. It translates to CALGDRGATYLVLGGTTTDKLIF. The V call is TRDV1, the J call TRDJ1; 8 nucleotides agree with TRDD3. The J gene is absent in TCRdb and was assigned here via DNA matching to germline. The CDR3 extends over 23 amino acids. Unmatched junction bases numbered 28, after V lost 3 bases and J lost 1 base. Looked up from germline, CDR1 is TSWWSYY and CDR2 is QGS.

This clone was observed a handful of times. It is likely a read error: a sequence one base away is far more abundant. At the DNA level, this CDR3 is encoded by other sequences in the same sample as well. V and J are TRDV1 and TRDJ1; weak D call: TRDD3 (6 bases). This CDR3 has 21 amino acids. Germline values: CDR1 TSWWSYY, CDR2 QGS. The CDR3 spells CALGEFSPAHRGFRFTDKLIF. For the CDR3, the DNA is TGTGCTCTTGGGGAATTTAGCCCAGCACACCGGGGATTCAGATTCACCGACAAACTCATCTTT.

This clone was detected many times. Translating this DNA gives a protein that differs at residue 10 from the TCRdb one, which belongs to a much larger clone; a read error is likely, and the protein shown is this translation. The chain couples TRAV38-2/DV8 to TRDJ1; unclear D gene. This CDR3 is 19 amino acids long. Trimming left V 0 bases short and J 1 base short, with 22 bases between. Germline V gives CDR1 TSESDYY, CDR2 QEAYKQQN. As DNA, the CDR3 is TGTGCTTATAGGAGCGCGTGGTTTGCCAACGTAAGGCTCACCGATAAACTCATCTTT. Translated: CAYRSAWFANVRLTDKLIF.

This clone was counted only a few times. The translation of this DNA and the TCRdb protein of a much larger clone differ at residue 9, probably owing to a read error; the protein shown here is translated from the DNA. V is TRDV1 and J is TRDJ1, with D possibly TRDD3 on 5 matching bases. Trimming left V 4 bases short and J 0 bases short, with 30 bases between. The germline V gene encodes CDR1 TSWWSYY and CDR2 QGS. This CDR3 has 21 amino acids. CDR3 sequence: CALGAPGNPPYMGVYTDKLIF. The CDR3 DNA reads TGTGCTCTTGGGGCCCCGGGGAACCCTCCGTATATGGGAGTGTACACCGATAAACTCATCTTT.

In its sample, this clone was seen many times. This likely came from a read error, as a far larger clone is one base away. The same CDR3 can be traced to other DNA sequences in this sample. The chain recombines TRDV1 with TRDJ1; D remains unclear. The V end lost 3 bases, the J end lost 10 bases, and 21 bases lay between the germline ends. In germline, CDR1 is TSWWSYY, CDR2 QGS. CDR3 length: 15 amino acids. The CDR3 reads CALGELLQSPMGLIF. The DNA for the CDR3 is TGTGCTCTTGGGGAGCTACTACAATCTCCGATGGGACTCATCTTT.

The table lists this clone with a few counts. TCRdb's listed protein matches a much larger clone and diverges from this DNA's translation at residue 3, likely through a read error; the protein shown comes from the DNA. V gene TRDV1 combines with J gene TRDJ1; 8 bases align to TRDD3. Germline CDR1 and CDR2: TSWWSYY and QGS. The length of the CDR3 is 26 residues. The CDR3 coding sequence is TGTGCTCCTGGGGAACCTTCACCCTTTTCTACGTTTATACTACTGGGGGCCCCGGCGTACACCGATAAACTCATCTTT. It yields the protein CAPGEPSPFSTFILLGAPAYTDKLIF.

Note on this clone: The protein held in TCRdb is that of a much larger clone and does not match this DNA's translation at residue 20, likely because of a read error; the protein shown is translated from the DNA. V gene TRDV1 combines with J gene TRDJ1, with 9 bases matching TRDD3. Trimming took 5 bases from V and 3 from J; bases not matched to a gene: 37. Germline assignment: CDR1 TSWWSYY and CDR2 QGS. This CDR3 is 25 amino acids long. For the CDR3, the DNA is TGTGCTCTTGGGCATCCTTTTCCCTTTTTTCCTCCCCATTTGGTGGGGGATAAATACCCCGATAAACTCATCTTT. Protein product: CALGHPFPFFPPHLVGDKYPDKLIF.

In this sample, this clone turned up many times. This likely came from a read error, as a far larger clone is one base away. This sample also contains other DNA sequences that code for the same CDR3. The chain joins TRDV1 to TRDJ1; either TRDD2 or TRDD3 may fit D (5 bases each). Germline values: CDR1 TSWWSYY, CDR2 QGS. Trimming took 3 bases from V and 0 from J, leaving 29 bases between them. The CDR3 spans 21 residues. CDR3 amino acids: CALGELEEVPMPYWYTDKLIF. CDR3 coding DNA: TGTGCTCTTGGGGAGCTAGAGGAAGTGCCCATGCCCTACTGGTACACCGATAAACTCATCTTT.

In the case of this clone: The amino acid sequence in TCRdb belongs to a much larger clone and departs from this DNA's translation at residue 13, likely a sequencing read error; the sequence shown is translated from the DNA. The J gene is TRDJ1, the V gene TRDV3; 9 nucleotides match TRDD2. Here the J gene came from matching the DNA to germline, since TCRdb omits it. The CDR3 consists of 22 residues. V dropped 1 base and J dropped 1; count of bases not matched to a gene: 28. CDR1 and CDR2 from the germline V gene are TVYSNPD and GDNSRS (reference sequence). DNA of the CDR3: TGTGCCTTTACCTTATTTAACCTTCCTACAAGGGGGATGCGGGTCATCACCGATAAACTCATCTTT. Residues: CAFTLFNLPTRGMRVITDKLIF.

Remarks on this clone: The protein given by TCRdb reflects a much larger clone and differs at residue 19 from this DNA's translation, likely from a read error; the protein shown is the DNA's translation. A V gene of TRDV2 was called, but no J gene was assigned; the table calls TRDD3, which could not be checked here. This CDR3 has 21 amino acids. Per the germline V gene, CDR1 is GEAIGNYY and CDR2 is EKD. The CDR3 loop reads CACDTVLGDTRLSWDTRQTFF. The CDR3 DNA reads TGTGCCTGTGACACCGTACTGGGGGATACGCGTCTCTCCTGGGACACCCGACAGACGTTTTTC.

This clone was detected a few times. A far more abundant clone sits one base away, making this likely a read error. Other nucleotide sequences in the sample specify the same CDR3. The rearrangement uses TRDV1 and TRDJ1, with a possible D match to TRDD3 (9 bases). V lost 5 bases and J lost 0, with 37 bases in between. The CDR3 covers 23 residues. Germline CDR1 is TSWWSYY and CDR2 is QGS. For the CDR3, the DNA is TGTGCTCTTGGGAAACCCTCTTCCTACAGGGGATACGCCACGCTCGGGTACACCGATAAACTCATCTTT. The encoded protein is CALGKPSSYRGYATLGYTDKLIF.

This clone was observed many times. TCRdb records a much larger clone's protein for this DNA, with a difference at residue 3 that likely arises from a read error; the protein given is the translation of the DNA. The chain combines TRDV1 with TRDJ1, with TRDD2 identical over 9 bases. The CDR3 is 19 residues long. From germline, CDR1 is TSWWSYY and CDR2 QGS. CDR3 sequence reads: CAPGELAFLPRPRTDKLIF. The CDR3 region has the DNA TGTGCTCCTGGGGAACTCGCCTTCCTACCGCGGCCTCGCACCGATAAACTCATCTTT.

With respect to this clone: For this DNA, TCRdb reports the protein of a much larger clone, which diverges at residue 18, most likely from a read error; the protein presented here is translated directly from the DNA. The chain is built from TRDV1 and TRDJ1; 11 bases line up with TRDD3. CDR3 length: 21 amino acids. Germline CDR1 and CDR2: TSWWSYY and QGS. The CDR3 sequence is CALGEQAFNWLLGDTTDRLIF. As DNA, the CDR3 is TGTGCTCTTGGGGAACAGGCTTTCAATTGGCTGCTGGGGGATACAACCGATAGACTCATCTTT.

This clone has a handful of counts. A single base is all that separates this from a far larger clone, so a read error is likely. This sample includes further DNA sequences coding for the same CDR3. CDR3 amino acids: CALGARIPRLRTLFWGILDKLIF. CDR3 in DNA: TGTGCTCTTGGGGCCCGAATCCCTCGACTACGTACCCTCTTCTGGGGGATACTCGATAAACTCATCTTT. The V call is TRDV1, the J call TRDJ1; 11 bases are a match to TRDD3. No J gene was available from TCRdb, and it was assigned here by a germline match of the DNA. The V gene end was trimmed by 4 bases and the J gene end by 4 bases; junction bases not matched to a gene: 29. The CDR3 covers 23 residues. Germline CDR1 is TSWWSYY and CDR2 is QGS.

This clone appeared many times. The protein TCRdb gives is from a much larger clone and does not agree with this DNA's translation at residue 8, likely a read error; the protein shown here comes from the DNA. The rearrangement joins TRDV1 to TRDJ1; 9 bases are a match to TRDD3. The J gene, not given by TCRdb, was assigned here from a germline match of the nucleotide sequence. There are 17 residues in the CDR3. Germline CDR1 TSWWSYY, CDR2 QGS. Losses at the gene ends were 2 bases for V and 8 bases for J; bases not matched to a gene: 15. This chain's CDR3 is CALGEIPPFTGGAKLIF. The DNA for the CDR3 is TGTGCTCTTGGGGAAATCCCTCCCTTTACTGGGGGAGCCAAACTCATCTTT.

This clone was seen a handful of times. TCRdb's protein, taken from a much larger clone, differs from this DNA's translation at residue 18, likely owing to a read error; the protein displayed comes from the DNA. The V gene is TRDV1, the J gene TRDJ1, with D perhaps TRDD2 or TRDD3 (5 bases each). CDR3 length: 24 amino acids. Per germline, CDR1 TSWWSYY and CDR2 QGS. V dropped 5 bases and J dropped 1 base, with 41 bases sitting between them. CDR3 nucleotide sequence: TGTGCTCTTGGGACCCTCCGGAGGGGGGCAATTCCTGTTTCTGTACTGAGTGGCACCGATAAACTCATCTTT. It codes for CALGTLRRGAIPVSVLSGTDKLIF.

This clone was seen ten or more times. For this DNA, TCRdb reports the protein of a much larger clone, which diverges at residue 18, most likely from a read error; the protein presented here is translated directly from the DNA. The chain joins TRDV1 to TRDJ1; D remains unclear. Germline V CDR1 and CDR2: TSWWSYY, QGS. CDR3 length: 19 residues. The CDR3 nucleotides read TGTGCTCTTGGGGAACTAGAGTCGTCCCGGTCCTTTATTACCGATAAACTCACCTTT. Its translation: CALGELESSRSFITDKLTF.

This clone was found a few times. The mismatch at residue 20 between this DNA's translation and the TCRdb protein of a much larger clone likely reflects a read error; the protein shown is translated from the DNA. DNA for the CDR3: TGTGCTCTTGGGGAGCTTTGCTCCTACAATCTCTGGGGGTTCTACACCGATAAACTCACCTTT. Its translation is CALGELCSYNLWGFYTDKLTF. No J gene was named, though the V gene is TRDV1; the listed D gene, TRDD3, was not tested against the DNA. Germline loops: CDR1 TSWWSYY, CDR2 QGS. This CDR3 comprises 21 residues.